The rows below give T cell receptor beta chains drawn from one sample of a study of cytomegalovirus exposure and HLA in healthy donors. Clones were sequenced by immunoSEQ multiplex PCR, and TCRdb holds only the in-frame ones, with some missing. The sample has 60,000 to 70,000 clones, more than 70% seen once. The source material was PBMCs. These receptors came from a man over 45 in good health and CMV-seropositive. The CDR3 runs from the conserved cysteine through the conserved F or W. A D gene is named only where the DNA matches it firmly. Not every row has a clone size; where given, it reads once, few, many or a size class.

V	D	size	J	DNA	CDR3
TRBV5-1	NA	NA	TRBJ2-1	TGCGCCAGCAGCTGGGAGGTACGCGGGACCTCCTACAATGAGCAGTTCTTC	CASSWEVRGTSYNEQFF
TRBV30	TRBD1	NA	TRBJ2-5	TGTGCCTGGAGTGTGAACAGGGGGACCCAGTACTTC	CAWSVNRGTQYF
TRBV5-4	NA	once	TRBJ1-1	TGTGCCAGCAGCTTGGAGTTTGGCCGGGGAGCCAGCACTGAAGCTTTCTTT	CASSLEFGRGASTEAFF
TRBV2	NA	NA	TRBJ2-3	TGTGCCAGCAGTGACGAAGTCTCTGAGGGGTATTTT	CASSDEVSEGYF
TRBV30	TRBD1	NA	TRBJ1-4	TGTGCCTGGAGTGGAAGGGGGACAGGGATAGAAAAACTGTTTTTT	CAWSGRGTGIEKLFF
TRBV5-4	NA	few	TRBJ1-2	TGTGCCAGCAGCTACCAGGGTGACCTGCTTGGCTACACCTTC	CASSYQGDLLGYTF
TRBV30	NA	few	TRBJ2-5	TGTGCCTGGAGTGTAAGTCGGAGCAGCTTGTCGGGGGCCCAGTACTTC	CAWSVSRSSLSGAQYF
TRBV5-4	NA	NA	TRBJ2-3	TGTGCCAGCAGCTATGCGGTTTACACAGATACGCAGTATTTT	CASSYAVYTDTQYF
TRBV7-2	NA	NA	TRBJ1-5	TGTGCCAGCAGCTTAGGTGGAGGGTTGGGAGGGTATAGCAATCAGCCCCAGCATTTT	CASSLGGGLGGYSNQPQHF
TRBV5-5	NA	few	TRBJ2-7	TGTGCCAGCAGCTTGGGAGGGAAGGGATACGAGCAGTACTTC	CASSLGGKGYEQYF
TRBV7-2	TRBD2	NA	TRBJ2-1	TGTGCCAGCAGCTGGACTAGCGGGACCAATGAGCAGTTCTTC	CASSWTSGTNEQFF
TRBV27	NA	NA	TRBJ2-2	NA	CASSSGQGINTGELFF
TRBV4-3	NA	NA	TRBJ1-1	TGCGCCAGCAGCCAAGCCCCTTCGCGAGGTAGGGGCAAAAACACTGAAGCTTTCTTT	CASSQAPSRGRGKNTEAFF
TRBV6-6	TRBD1	NA	TRBJ1-1	TGTGCCAGTAGCCAGACAGGGATGCAGAACACTGAAGCTTTCTTT	CASSQTGMQNTEAFF
TRBV27	TRBD2	NA	TRBJ2-1	TGTGCCAGCAGTTTCCGGGAGGGGCCCGACAATGAGCAGTTCTTC	CASSFREGPDNEQFF
TRBV4-2	NA	NA	TRBJ1-5	TGTGCCAGCAGCCAAGGACAGTTAAATCAGCCCCAGCATTTT	CASSQGQLNQPQHF
TRBV29-1	NA	few	TRBJ2-7	TGCAGCGTTGAAGGTCGGCGGGGTTCTAACGAGCAGTACTTC	CSVEGRRGSNEQYF
TRBV18	NA	once	TRBJ1-1	TGTGCCAGCTCACCACCTTCCGTGAACACTGAAGCTTTCTTT	CASSPPSVNTEAFF
TRBV30	NA	NA	TRBJ2-7	TGTGCCTGGAGATCAGGGGAAAGCTCCTACGAGCAGTACTTC	CAWRSGESSYEQYF
TRBV19	NA	NA	TRBJ1-2	TGTGCCACCGAATCCGGACAAATCCATGGCTACACCTTC	CATESGQIHGYTF
TRBV10-3	TRBD1	NA	TRBJ1-5	TGTGCCATCAGTGACCGGGACAGAGGGGGCAATCAGCCCCAGCATTTT	CAISDRDRGGNQPQHF
TRBV7-9	TRBD2	NA	TRBJ2-3	TGTGCCAGCAGCAAGAAGGTGGGGAGGGTTACAGATACGCAGTATTTT	CASSKKVGRVTDTQYF
TRBV29-1	TRBD2	NA	TRBJ2-1	TGCAGCGTAGGACTAGCGGGGGGGTTCTACAATGAGCAGTTCTTC	CSVGLAGGFYNEQFF
TRBV21-1	NA	NA	TRBJ1-1	TGTGCCAGCAGCCAAAGCGGGACCTACACTGAAGCTTTCTTT	CASSQSGTYTEAFF
TRBV6-5	NA	NA	TRBJ2-5	TGTGCCAGCAGTTACGGGCACCAAGGGACCCAGTACTTC	CASSYGHQGTQYF
TRBV7-2	TRBD2	few	TRBJ2-5	TGTGCCAGCAGTTCCATTACTAGCGGACCCCTGCAAGAGACCCAGTACTTC	CASSSITSGPLQETQYF
TRBV7-9	TRBD2	few	TRBJ2-1	TGTGCCGGAAAGTCCGGGACTAAAGAGCAGTTCTTC	CAGKSGTKEQFF
TRBV13	NA	NA	TRBJ1-2	TGTGCCAGCAGCTTGGGGGCCTATGGCTACACCTTC	CASSLGAYGYTF
TRBV5-1	NA	NA	TRBJ2-2	TGCGCCAGCAGCTTGGCCGGGGGGCCGAGCACCGGGGAGCTGTTTTTT	CASSLAGGPSTGELFF
TRBV30	TRBD2	NA	TRBJ2-7	TGTGCCTGGAGTGTACGGACTAGCGGGGGGTTGGGCTACGAGCAGTACTTC	CAWSVRTSGGLGYEQYF
TRBV4-2	NA	NA	TRBJ2-3	TGTGCCAGCAGCCAGCCCCCGGGTGTGGCGGAGAGCACAGATACGCAGTATTTT	CASSQPPGVAESTDTQYF
TRBV7-9	TRBD1	NA	TRBJ2-5	TGTGCCAGCAGCTTTGAGGGACAGCAAGAGACCCAGTACTTC	CASSFEGQQETQYF
TRBV7-7	TRBD1	NA	TRBJ2-5	TGTGCCAGCAGCTATAGGACAGGGAGGATCGAGACCCAGTACTTC	CASSYRTGRIETQYF
TRBV5-1	NA	NA	TRBJ1-2	TGCGCCAGCAGCTTCCAACTAAATCCCCACGATAATTATGGCTACACCTTC	CASSFQLNPHDNYGYTF
TRBV9	NA	few	TRBJ2-2	TGTGCCAGCAGCGTAGTAGCGTTTGAAACCGGGGAGCTGTTTTTT	CASSVVAFETGELFF
TRBV29-1	NA	NA	TRBJ1-4	TGCAGCGTTGAAGGGCTCTCACCCTCTCCAAGAGACCCGGGTGAAAAACTGTTTTTT	CSVEGLSPSPRDPGEKLFF
TRBV10-2	TRBD2	NA	TRBJ2-7	TGCGCCAGCAGTGAGTCCTTGGGCGGGAGGCCCGTTCGGTTGTACTTC	CASSESLGGRPVRLYF
TRBV27	NA	NA	TRBJ1-5	TGTGCCAGCAGTTCATCAGGGGGCAATCAGCCCCAGCATTTT	CASSSSGGNQPQHF
TRBV2	TRBD2	once	TRBJ2-3	TGTGCCAGCAGTGAAGGACTAGCAGCCACAGATACGCAGTATTTT	CASSEGLAATDTQYF
TRBV6-1	NA	once	TRBJ2-7	TGTGCCAGCAGTGATGGAGTCAGAAGCTCCTACGAGCAGTACTTC	CASSDGVRSSYEQYF
TRBV5-1	NA	NA	TRBJ1-2	TGCGCCAGCAGCTCATACCTGGGCGGGGGTAACTATGGCTACACCTTC	CASSSYLGGGNYGYTF
TRBV12-5	TRBD1	few	TRBJ2-6	TGTGCTAGTGGTTTGGACCCAGGGGGCCCTGGGGCCAACGTCCTGACTTTC	CASGLDPGGPGANVLTF
TRBV4-3	NA	NA	TRBJ2-7	TGCGCCAGCAGCCAACTGACAGATGGTTTTGGCGAGCAGTACTTC	CASSQLTDGFGEQYF
TRBV2	NA	few	TRBJ1-1	TGTGCCAGCAGTGAACAGGGGAACACTGAAGCTTTCTTT	CASSEQGNTEAFF
TRBV2	NA	NA	TRBJ2-7	TGTGCCAGCACCGCTGAGGTGTCCTACGAGCAGTACTTC	CASTAEVSYEQYF
TRBV5-5	TRBD2	NA	TRBJ2-7	TGTGCCAGCAGCTTGACTAGCGGGGGGGCCTACGAGCAGTACTTC	CASSLTSGGAYEQYF
TRBV27	NA	NA	TRBJ2-7	TGTGCCAGCAGTTTATTCCGTTCCTACGAGCAGTACTTC	CASSLFRSYEQYF
TRBV9	NA	NA	TRBJ2-1	TGTGCCAGCAGCGTGTTAGCGGCATCGTACAATGAGCAGTTCTTC	CASSVLAASYNEQFF
TRBV9	TRBD1	NA	TRBJ2-7	TGTGCCAGCAGCCCAGGGACAGGAGAACCCTACGAGCAGTACTTC	CASSPGTGEPYEQYF
TRBV19	NA	NA	TRBJ1-3	TGTGCCACCACCCCTGCCCCAGGGACTGGAAACACCATATATTTT	CATTPAPGTGNTIYF
TRBV5-5	TRBD1	NA	TRBJ2-7	TGTGCCAGCAGCTCGGACAGGGGATTATACGAGCAGTACTTC	CASSSDRGLYEQYF
TRBV7-9	TRBD1	NA	TRBJ1-5	TGTGCCAGCAGCGCCAGGGGGCGCGGCAATCAGCCCCAGCATTTT	CASSARGRGNQPQHF
TRBV30	TRBD1	NA	TRBJ2-1	TGTGCCTGGAGGATAGGGGACAGAAAGAACAATGAGCAGTTCTTC	CAWRIGDRKNNEQFF
TRBV7-8	NA	NA	TRBJ1-5	TGTGCCAGCAGTTCCGGGTGGAGAGCCCAGCATTTT	CASSSGWRAQHF
TRBV5-1	NA	NA	TRBJ2-7	TGCGCCAGCAGCCGTCCGACAGCCGAGCAGTACTTC	CASSRPTAEQYF
TRBV29-1	TRBD2	once	TRBJ2-2	TGCAGCGTTCGGGGACTAGCGGACTACCGAAAATCGAACACCGGGGAGCTGTTTTTT	CSVRGLADYRKSNTGELFF
TRBV19	NA	NA	TRBJ1-2	TGTGCCAGTAGTATGACCCCCGGGACACAATACTATGGCTACACCTTC	CASSMTPGTQYYGYTF